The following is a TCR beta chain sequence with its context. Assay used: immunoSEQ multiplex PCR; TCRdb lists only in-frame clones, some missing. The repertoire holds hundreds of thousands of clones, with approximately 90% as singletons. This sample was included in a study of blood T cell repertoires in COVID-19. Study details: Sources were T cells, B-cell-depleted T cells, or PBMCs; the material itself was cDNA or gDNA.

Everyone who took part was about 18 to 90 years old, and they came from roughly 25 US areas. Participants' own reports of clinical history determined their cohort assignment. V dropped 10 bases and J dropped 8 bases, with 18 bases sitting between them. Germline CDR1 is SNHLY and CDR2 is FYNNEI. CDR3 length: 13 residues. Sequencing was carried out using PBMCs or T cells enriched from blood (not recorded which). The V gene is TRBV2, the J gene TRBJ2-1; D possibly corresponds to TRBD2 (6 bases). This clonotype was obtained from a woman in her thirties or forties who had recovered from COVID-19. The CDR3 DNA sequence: TGTGCCACCTCACCGGGGGATTGGGATGAGCAGTTCTTC. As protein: CATSPGDWDEQFF.